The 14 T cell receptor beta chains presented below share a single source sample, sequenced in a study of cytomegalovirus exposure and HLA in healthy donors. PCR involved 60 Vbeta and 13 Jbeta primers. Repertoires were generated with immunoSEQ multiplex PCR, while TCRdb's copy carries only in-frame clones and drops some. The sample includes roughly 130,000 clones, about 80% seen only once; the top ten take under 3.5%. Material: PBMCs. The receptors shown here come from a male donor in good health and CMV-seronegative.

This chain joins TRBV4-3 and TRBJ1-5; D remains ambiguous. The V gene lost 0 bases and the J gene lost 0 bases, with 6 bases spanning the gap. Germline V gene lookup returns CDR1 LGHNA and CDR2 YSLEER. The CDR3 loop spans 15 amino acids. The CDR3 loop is CASSQDPNSNQPQHF. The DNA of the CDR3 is TGCGCCAGCAGCCAAGATCCAAATAGCAATCAGCCCCAGCATTTT.

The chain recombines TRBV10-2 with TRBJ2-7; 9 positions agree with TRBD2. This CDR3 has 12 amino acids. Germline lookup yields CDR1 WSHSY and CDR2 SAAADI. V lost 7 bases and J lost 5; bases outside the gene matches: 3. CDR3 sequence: CASTLAGHEQYF. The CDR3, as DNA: TGCGCCAGCACTCTAGCGGGACACGAGCAGTACTTC.

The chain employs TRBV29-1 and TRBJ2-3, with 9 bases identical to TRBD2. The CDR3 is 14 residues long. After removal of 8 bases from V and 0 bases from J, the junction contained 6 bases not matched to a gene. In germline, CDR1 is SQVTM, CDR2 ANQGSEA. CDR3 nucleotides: TGCAGCCTTAAAACTAGCGGGAGCACAGATACGCAGTATTTT. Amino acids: CSLKTSGSTDTQYF.

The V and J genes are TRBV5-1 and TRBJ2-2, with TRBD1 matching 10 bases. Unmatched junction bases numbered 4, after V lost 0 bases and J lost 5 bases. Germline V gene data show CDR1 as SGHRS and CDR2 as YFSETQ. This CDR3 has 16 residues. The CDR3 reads CASSLGQGAQTGELFF. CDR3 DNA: TGCGCCAGCAGCTTGGGACAGGGGGCGCAAACCGGGGAGCTGTTTTTT.

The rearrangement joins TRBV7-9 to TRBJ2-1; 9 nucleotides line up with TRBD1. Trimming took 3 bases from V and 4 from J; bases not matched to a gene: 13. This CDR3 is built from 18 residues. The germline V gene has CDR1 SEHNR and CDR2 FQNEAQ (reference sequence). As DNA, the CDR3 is TGTGCCAGCAGCTTCGGGACAGGGAAGGGAAACGGGTACAATGAGCAGTTCTTC. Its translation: CASSFGTGKGNGYNEQFF.

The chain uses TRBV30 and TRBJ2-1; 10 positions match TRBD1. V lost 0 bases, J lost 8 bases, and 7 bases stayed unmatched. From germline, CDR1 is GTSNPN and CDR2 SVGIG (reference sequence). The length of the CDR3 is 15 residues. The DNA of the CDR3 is TGTGCCTGGAGTGTACCCGGGACAGGGGTGTATGAGCAGTTCTTC. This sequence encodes CAWSVPGTGVYEQFF.

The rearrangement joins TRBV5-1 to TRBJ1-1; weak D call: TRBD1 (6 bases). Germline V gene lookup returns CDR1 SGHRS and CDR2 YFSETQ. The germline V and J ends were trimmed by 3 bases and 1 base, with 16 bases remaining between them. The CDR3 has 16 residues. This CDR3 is CASSWTTGSSNTEAFF. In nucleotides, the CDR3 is TGCGCCAGCAGCTGGACGACAGGATCTTCGAACACTGAAGCTTTCTTT.

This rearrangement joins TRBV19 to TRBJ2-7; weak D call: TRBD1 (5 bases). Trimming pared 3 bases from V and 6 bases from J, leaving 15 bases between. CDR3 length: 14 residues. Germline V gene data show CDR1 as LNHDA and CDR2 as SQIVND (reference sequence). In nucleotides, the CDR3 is TGTGCCAGTAGTATGGCCCAGGGTTTATCCGAGCAGTACTTC. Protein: CASSMAQGLSEQYF.

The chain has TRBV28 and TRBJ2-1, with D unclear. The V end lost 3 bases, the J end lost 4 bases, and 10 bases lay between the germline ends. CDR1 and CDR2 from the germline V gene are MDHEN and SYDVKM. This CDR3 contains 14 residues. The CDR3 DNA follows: TGTGCCAGCAGTTTTTCGGTCGTATACAATGAGCAGTTCTTC. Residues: CASSFSVVYNEQFF. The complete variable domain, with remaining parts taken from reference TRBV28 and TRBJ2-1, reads DVKVTQSSRYLVKRTGEKVFLECVQDMDHENMFWYRQDPGLGLRLIYFSYDVKMKEKGDIPEGYSVSREKKERFSLILESASTNQTSMYLCASSFSVVYNEQFFGPGTRLTVL.

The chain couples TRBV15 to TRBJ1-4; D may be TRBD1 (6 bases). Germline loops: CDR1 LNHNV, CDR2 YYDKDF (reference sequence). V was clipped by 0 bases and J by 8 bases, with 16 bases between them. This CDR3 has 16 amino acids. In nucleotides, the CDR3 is TGTGCCACCAGCAGAGATCAGGGGCCCCTCTGGGAAAAACTGTTTTTT. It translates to CATSRDQGPLWEKLFF.

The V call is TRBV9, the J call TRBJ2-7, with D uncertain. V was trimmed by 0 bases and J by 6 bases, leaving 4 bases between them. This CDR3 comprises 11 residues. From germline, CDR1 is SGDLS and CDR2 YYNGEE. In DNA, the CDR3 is TGTGCCAGCAGCGTAGGCAGCGAGCAGTACTTC. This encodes CASSVGSEQYF.

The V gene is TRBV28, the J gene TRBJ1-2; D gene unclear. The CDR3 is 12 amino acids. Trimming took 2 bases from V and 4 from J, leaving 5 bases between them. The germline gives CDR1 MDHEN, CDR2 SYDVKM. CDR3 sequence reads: CASSLAGYGYTF. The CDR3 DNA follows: TGTGCCAGCAGTTTAGCAGGCTATGGCTACACCTTC.

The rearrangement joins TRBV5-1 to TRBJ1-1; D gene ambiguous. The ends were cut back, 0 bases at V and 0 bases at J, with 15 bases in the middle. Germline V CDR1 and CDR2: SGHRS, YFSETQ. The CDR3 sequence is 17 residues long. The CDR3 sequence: CASSLGSSGRMNTEAFF. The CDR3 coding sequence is TGCGCCAGCAGCTTGGGATCGTCCGGGAGAATGAACACTGAAGCTTTCTTT.

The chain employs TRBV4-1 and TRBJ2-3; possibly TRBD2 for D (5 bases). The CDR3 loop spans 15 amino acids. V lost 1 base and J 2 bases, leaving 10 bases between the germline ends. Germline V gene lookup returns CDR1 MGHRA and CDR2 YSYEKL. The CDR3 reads CASSQVGLVTDTQYF. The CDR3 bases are TGCGCCAGCAGCCAAGTAGGACTTGTCACAGATACGCAGTATTTT.